This T cell receptor beta chain was captured by sequencing in a study of OX40 agonist ivuxolimab in advanced cancers. Turning to the study itself: Cohort: around 79% men, mean age about 60, aged roughly 23 to 79. Of the participants, under 50% had some prior anti-PD-1, anti-PD-L1 or anti-CTLA-4 therapy, which was allowed. Partial responses were recorded for three patients, including one with hepatocellular carcinoma and two with cutaneous melanoma.

Assay: immunoSEQ multiplex PCR; the TCRdb copy retains only in-frame clones and omits some. The data show about 88,000 clones, about 85% seen once. The sample was CD4+ or CD8+ T cells sorted from blood, taken in a trial of the OX40 agonist ivuxolimab. The source is an adult with an advanced solid tumor such as melanoma, head and neck, liver or kidney cancer.

This CDR3 reads CASSLAQNTEAFF. DNA of the CDR3: TGTGCCAGCAGCTTGGCGCAGAACACTGAAGCTTTCTTT. This chain joins TRBV5-4 and TRBJ1-1; D gene unclear. Looked up from germline, CDR1 is SGHNT and CDR2 is YYREEE (reference sequence). The CDR3 extends over 13 amino acids. V was shortened by 0 bases and J by 1 base, with 4 bases between the two germline ends.